A selection of T cell receptor beta chains follows, all from one sample in a study of siplizumab effects on memory and regulatory T cells. Using immunoSEQ multiplex PCR, the repertoire was profiled, and TCRdb retains in-frame clones only, with some absent. The sample shows some 100,000 clones, less than 95% of them seen only once. The sample consisted of non-Treg CD4+ T cells sorted from blood. The receptor source for this set is a human donor in good health. Both conserved end residues are part of each CDR3. D genes are given only for firm matches. Where a row states a size, it is once, few, many or the class of an expanded clone; other rows omit it.

v_gene: TRBV28
d_gene: NA
j_gene: TRBJ1-4
abundance: NA
CDR3nt: TGTGCCAGCAGTTTAACCGATGCAACTAATGAAAAACTGTTTTTT
CDR3aa: CASSLTDATNEKLFF

v_gene: TRBV2
d_gene: NA
j_gene: TRBJ1-1
abundance: NA
CDR3nt: TGTGCCAGCACCCTCAGAACGAACACTGAAGCTTTCTTT
CDR3aa: CASTLRTNTEAFF

v_gene: TRBV5-5
d_gene: TRBD1
j_gene: TRBJ2-2
abundance: NA
CDR3nt: TGTGCCAGCAGCTTGATCAGACAGGGGGCAGGCACCGGGGAGCTGTTTTTT
CDR3aa: CASSLIRQGAGTGELFF

v_gene: TRBV6-1
d_gene: TRBD1
j_gene: TRBJ1-2
abundance: NA
CDR3nt: TGTGCCAGCAGTGAAGCCCCGGGACAGCCTTATGGCTACACCTTC
CDR3aa: CASSEAPGQPYGYTF

v_gene: TRBV7-9
d_gene: NA
j_gene: TRBJ1-3
abundance: NA
CDR3nt: TGTGCCAGCAGCCCTCGTGAGGCGGCTGCATCTGGAAACACCATATATTTT
CDR3aa: CASSPREAAASGNTIYF

v_gene: TRBV19
d_gene: NA
j_gene: TRBJ1-5
abundance: NA
CDR3nt: TGTGCCAGTAGTATTTGGGGCAGCAATCAGCCCCAGCATTTT
CDR3aa: CASSIWGSNQPQHF

v_gene: TRBV6-1
d_gene: TRBD1
j_gene: TRBJ2-2
abundance: NA
CDR3nt: TGTGCCAGAGGTCGGGACAGGGTGGCCGGGGAGCTGTTTTTT
CDR3aa: CARGRDRVAGELFF

v_gene: TRBV6-5
d_gene: NA
j_gene: TRBJ1-2
abundance: NA
CDR3nt: TGTGCCAGCAGAGAACAGGGCCGAGGTGGCTACACCTTC
CDR3aa: CASREQGRGGYTF

v_gene: TRBV28
d_gene: TRBD2
j_gene: TRBJ2-5
abundance: NA
CDR3nt: TGTGCCAGCAGGCTAGCGGGGCTGGAGACCCAGTACTTC
CDR3aa: CASRLAGLETQYF

v_gene: TRBV7-8
d_gene: TRBD2
j_gene: TRBJ2-5
abundance: NA
CDR3nt: TGTGCCAGCAGCTTAAGGACTAGCGGGAGGGCCGGGGTGACCCAGTACTTC
CDR3aa: CASSLRTSGRAGVTQYF

v_gene: TRBV6-6
d_gene: NA
j_gene: TRBJ1-5
abundance: NA
CDR3nt: TGTGCCAGCAATCGGGGAAATAGCAATCAGCCCCAGCATTTT
CDR3aa: CASNRGNSNQPQHF

v_gene: TRBV28
d_gene: NA
j_gene: TRBJ2-3
abundance: NA
CDR3nt: TGTGCCAGCAGGCCTAGCGTAAGCACAGATACGCAGTATTTT
CDR3aa: CASRPSVSTDTQYF

v_gene: TRBV7-8
d_gene: NA
j_gene: TRBJ2-6
abundance: NA
CDR3nt: TGTGCCAGCAGCTTGAGGATGGGCACGTCTGGGGCCAACGTCCTGACTTTC
CDR3aa: CASSLRMGTSGANVLTF

v_gene: TRBV18
d_gene: NA
j_gene: TRBJ1-3
abundance: NA
CDR3nt: TGTGCCAGCTCATCCGACCAGGGAACGGGAAACACCATATATTTT
CDR3aa: CASSSDQGTGNTIYF

v_gene: TRBV5-6
d_gene: TRBD2
j_gene: TRBJ2-5
abundance: NA
CDR3nt: TGTGCCAGCCGACCTCAACCGACAGGACTAGCGGGAGGGCAAGAGACCCAGTACTTC
CDR3aa: CASRPQPTGLAGGQETQYF

v_gene: TRBV27
d_gene: TRBD2
j_gene: TRBJ2-7
abundance: NA
CDR3nt: TGTGCCAGCTGGTTGAGCGGGGCCTCCTACGAGCAGTACTTC
CDR3aa: CASWLSGASYEQYF

v_gene: TRBV5-1
d_gene: TRBD1
j_gene: TRBJ2-7
abundance: NA
CDR3nt: TGCGCCAGCAGCGGCCGGGACAGCTTCTCCTACGAGCAGTACTTC
CDR3aa: CASSGRDSFSYEQYF

v_gene: TRBV7-9
d_gene: NA
j_gene: TRBJ1-1
abundance: NA
CDR3nt: TGTGCCAGCAGCTTAGCGGGGTTAGGCACTGAAGCTTTCTTT
CDR3aa: CASSLAGLGTEAFF

v_gene: TRBV19
d_gene: TRBD1
j_gene: TRBJ2-5
abundance: NA
CDR3nt: TGTGCCAGTAGTACACAGGGGGGCCAAGAGACCCAGTACTTC
CDR3aa: CASSTQGGQETQYF

v_gene: TRBV6-4
d_gene: NA
j_gene: TRBJ1-1
abundance: NA
CDR3nt: TGTGCCAGCAGCCTCCGGGCCGGGACTGAAGCTTTCTTT
CDR3aa: CASSLRAGTEAFF

v_gene: TRBV6-6
d_gene: NA
j_gene: TRBJ1-1
abundance: NA
CDR3nt: TGTGCCAGCAGTTTCGACATGAACACTGAAGCTTTCTTT
CDR3aa: CASSFDMNTEAFF

v_gene: TRBV6-5
d_gene: TRBD2
j_gene: TRBJ2-3
abundance: NA
CDR3nt: TGTGCCAGCAGTTACCGAACTAGCGCGAGCACAGATACGCAGTATTTT
CDR3aa: CASSYRTSASTDTQYF

v_gene: TRBV6-6
d_gene: NA
j_gene: TRBJ2-6
abundance: NA
CDR3nt: TGTGCCAGCACCCAAGCGACGGTCTCTGGGGCCAACGTCCTGACTTTC
CDR3aa: CASTQATVSGANVLTF

v_gene: TRBV10-3
d_gene: NA
j_gene: TRBJ2-3
abundance: NA
CDR3nt: TGTGCCGCCTCCACGACTAGTGAAAGAGATACGCAGTATTTT
CDR3aa: CAASTTSERDTQYF

v_gene: TRBV2
d_gene: NA
j_gene: TRBJ2-5
abundance: NA
CDR3nt: TGTGCCAGCGCTAGCCTCGGGACCCAGTACTTC
CDR3aa: CASASLGTQYF

v_gene: TRBV2
d_gene: NA
j_gene: TRBJ1-6
abundance: NA
CDR3nt: TGTGCCAGCAGTTTGAAGGGGCGGAGCTCCTATAATTCACCCCTCCACTTT
CDR3aa: CASSLKGRSSYNSPLHF

v_gene: TRBV19
d_gene: NA
j_gene: TRBJ1-4
abundance: once
CDR3nt: TGTGCCACCTCGACGGCAACTAATGAAAAACTGTTTTTT
CDR3aa: CATSTATNEKLFF

v_gene: TRBV5-1
d_gene: TRBD1
j_gene: TRBJ1-2
abundance: NA
CDR3nt: TGCGCCAGCAGCCCCTCTGGGACAGGGAATGGCTACACCTTC
CDR3aa: CASSPSGTGNGYTF

v_gene: TRBV30
d_gene: TRBD2
j_gene: TRBJ2-7
abundance: NA
CDR3nt: TGTGCCTGGAGTGCCCTCACCCCGGGACTAGCGGGAGACAAGCAGTACTTC
CDR3aa: CAWSALTPGLAGDKQYF

v_gene: TRBV6-5
d_gene: NA
j_gene: TRBJ1-1
abundance: NA
CDR3nt: TGTGCCAGCAGTTCGGAGGGGCGGAGGACTGAAGCTTTCTTT
CDR3aa: CASSSEGRRTEAFF

v_gene: TRBV30
d_gene: NA
j_gene: TRBJ1-6
abundance: NA
CDR3nt: TGTGCCTCCCGTCAGGGGTGGGATTCACCCCTCCACTTT
CDR3aa: CASRQGWDSPLHF

v_gene: TRBV29-1
d_gene: NA
j_gene: TRBJ2-7
abundance: NA
CDR3nt: TGCAGCGTTGAAGAACGCACCTCCAGCGAGCAGTACTTC
CDR3aa: CSVEERTSSEQYF

v_gene: TRBV5-1
d_gene: NA
j_gene: TRBJ2-4
abundance: NA
CDR3nt: TGCGCCAGCGGGATATCTCAGCCAGGCGGAGACATTCAGTACTTC
CDR3aa: CASGISQPGGDIQYF

v_gene: TRBV10-1
d_gene: NA
j_gene: TRBJ2-3
abundance: NA
CDR3nt: TGCGCCAGCAGTGCGTTGGGTCCCACAGATACGCAGTATTTT
CDR3aa: CASSALGPTDTQYF

v_gene: TRBV5-1
d_gene: TRBD2
j_gene: TRBJ2-1
abundance: NA
CDR3nt: TGCGCCAGCAGCGGGGGAGCGGGGAGCTCCTACAATGAGCAGTTCTTC
CDR3aa: CASSGGAGSSYNEQFF

v_gene: TRBV6-5
d_gene: NA
j_gene: TRBJ1-3
abundance: NA
CDR3nt: TGTGCCAGCAGTTTATCGACAACCTCTGGAAACACCATATATTTT
CDR3aa: CASSLSTTSGNTIYF

v_gene: TRBV5-6
d_gene: NA
j_gene: TRBJ2-6
abundance: NA
CDR3nt: TGTGCCAGCAGCTTGGTAGGCAGGGCCTTGGTAGCTGGGGCCAACGTCCTGACTTTC
CDR3aa: CASSLVGRALVAGANVLTF

v_gene: TRBV29-1
d_gene: NA
j_gene: TRBJ2-5
abundance: NA
CDR3nt: TGCAGCGTTGAAGCCGTAAAAGAGACCCAGTACTTC
CDR3aa: CSVEAVKETQYF

v_gene: TRBV15
d_gene: NA
j_gene: TRBJ2-2
abundance: NA
CDR3nt: TGTGCCACCAGCTCTGGGATTACGAACACCGGGGAGCTGTTTTTT
CDR3aa: CATSSGITNTGELFF

v_gene: TRBV7-8
d_gene: TRBD1
j_gene: TRBJ1-4
abundance: NA
CDR3nt: TGTGCCAGCAGCTTTTCCCCCTGGATACAGGGGGTTAATGAAAAACTGTTTTTT
CDR3aa: CASSFSPWIQGVNEKLFF

v_gene: TRBV5-6
d_gene: TRBD1
j_gene: TRBJ1-2
abundance: once
CDR3nt: TGTGCCAGCAGCAATGGTCCCGGGACAGTCTATGGCTACACCTTC
CDR3aa: CASSNGPGTVYGYTF

v_gene: TRBV4-1
d_gene: NA
j_gene: TRBJ2-7
abundance: NA
CDR3nt: TGCGCCAGCAGCCGGGGTAGGGGCGGCTCCTACGAGCAGTACTTC
CDR3aa: CASSRGRGGSYEQYF

v_gene: TRBV5-1
d_gene: TRBD2
j_gene: TRBJ2-5
abundance: NA
CDR3nt: TGCGCCAGCAGCTTGGGGACTAGGAGCAGGGAAGAGACCCAGTACTTC
CDR3aa: CASSLGTRSREETQYF

v_gene: TRBV7-3
d_gene: NA
j_gene: TRBJ2-2
abundance: NA
CDR3nt: TGTGCCAGCAGCTCTAGCGCCACCGGGGAGCTGTTTTTT
CDR3aa: CASSSSATGELFF

v_gene: TRBV7-7
d_gene: NA
j_gene: TRBJ2-2
abundance: NA
CDR3nt: TGTGCTAGGGGATCCGGGACCGGGGAGCTGTTTTTT
CDR3aa: CARGSGTGELFF

v_gene: TRBV10-3
d_gene: TRBD2
j_gene: TRBJ2-1
abundance: NA
CDR3nt: TGTGCCATCAGTGAGTCGATCCAGGTAGCGGGAGACAATGAGCAGTTCTTC
CDR3aa: CAISESIQVAGDNEQFF

v_gene: TRBV7-6
d_gene: NA
j_gene: TRBJ2-1
abundance: NA
CDR3nt: TGTGCCAGCAGCTCAACCCGGGACTCCAGGCAGTTCTTC
CDR3aa: CASSSTRDSRQFF

v_gene: TRBV18
d_gene: TRBD1
j_gene: TRBJ2-5
abundance: NA
CDR3nt: TGTGCCAGCTCACCCCCGGGACAGAGGGCCACAGAGACCCAGTACTTC
CDR3aa: CASSPPGQRATETQYF

v_gene: TRBV6-6
d_gene: NA
j_gene: TRBJ2-3
abundance: NA
CDR3nt: TGTGCCAGCAGTAATGTAGATACGCAGTATTTT
CDR3aa: CASSNVDTQYF

v_gene: TRBV19
d_gene: NA
j_gene: TRBJ1-2
abundance: NA
CDR3nt: TGTGCCAGTAGTATGGCCGGGGCAGGCGACCCCTTCTATGGCTACACCTTC
CDR3aa: CASSMAGAGDPFYGYTF

v_gene: TRBV6-6
d_gene: TRBD2
j_gene: TRBJ2-5
abundance: NA
CDR3nt: TGTGCCAGCAGTTACGCCGGACTAGACGGGGAGACCCAGTACTTC
CDR3aa: CASSYAGLDGETQYF

v_gene: TRBV19
d_gene: TRBD1
j_gene: TRBJ1-5
abundance: NA
CDR3nt: TGTGCCAGTAGTATAGAGACAGGGTTGGGTCAGCCCCAGCATTTT
CDR3aa: CASSIETGLGQPQHF

v_gene: TRBV5-1
d_gene: TRBD1
j_gene: TRBJ1-1
abundance: NA
CDR3nt: TGCGCCAGCAGCTTGGGACAGGGATCCAATGAAGCTTTCTTT
CDR3aa: CASSLGQGSNEAFF

v_gene: TRBV7-2
d_gene: TRBD2
j_gene: TRBJ2-3
abundance: once
CDR3nt: TGTGCCAGCAGCCGCCAGCCCACTGGCGGGAGGGCAGTAGATACGCAGTATTTT
CDR3aa: CASSRQPTGGRAVDTQYF

v_gene: TRBV6-1
d_gene: NA
j_gene: TRBJ2-3
abundance: NA
CDR3nt: TGTGCCAGCAGTGAAGCGAACGGCGGTACGCAGTATTTT
CDR3aa: CASSEANGGTQYF

v_gene: TRBV28
d_gene: TRBD1
j_gene: TRBJ1-1
abundance: few
CDR3nt: TGTGCCAGCAGCTCCCCGGGACAGGGACAGAACACTGAAGCTTTCTTT
CDR3aa: CASSSPGQGQNTEAFF

v_gene: TRBV4-2
d_gene: TRBD2
j_gene: TRBJ2-1
abundance: NA
CDR3nt: TGTGCCAGCAGCCAAGCGTTGGGGACTAGCATTTATGAGCAGTTCTTC
CDR3aa: CASSQALGTSIYEQFF